The 11 T cell receptor beta chains given below trace back to one sample, sequenced in a study of cytomegalovirus exposure and HLA in healthy donors. This PCR relied on a set of 60 Vbeta primers and 13 Jbeta primers. The data were produced by immunoSEQ multiplex PCR, yet TCRdb's version contains in-frame clones alone and is incomplete. This sample carries 150,000 or so clones, roughly 80% of them seen once, and the ten largest clones take roughly 7.6%. The sample consisted of PBMCs. All receptors come from a woman aged 40 to 50 in good health and CMV-seropositive.

V is TRBV6-1 and J is TRBJ1-6; D not resolved. Trimming cost V 2 bases and J 6 bases, with 8 bases left between them. Germline V gene lookup returns CDR1 MNHNS and CDR2 SASEGT. The CDR3 covers 14 residues. CDR3 bases: TGTGCCAGCAGTGAAAATTTGCGTAATTCACCCCTCCACTTT. It yields the protein CASSENLRNSPLHF.

The count of this clone is one. The chain employs TRBV5-1 and TRBJ1-1, with a tentative D call TRBD1 (5 bases). V lost 0 bases and J 3 bases, leaving 18 bases between the germline ends. The CDR3 length is 17 residues. Germline CDR1 SGHRS, CDR2 YFSETQ. The CDR3 here is CASSLVPQGRGDTEAFF. The DNA of the CDR3 is TGCGCCAGCAGCTTGGTTCCCCAGGGACGGGGGGACACTGAAGCTTTCTTT.

J is TRBJ1-2 and V is TRBV27; TRBD1 is a possible D gene (6 bases). V was clipped by 6 bases and J by 0 bases, with 17 bases between them. CDR1 and CDR2 from the germline V gene are MNHEY and SMNVEV (reference sequence). This CDR3 is built from 16 residues. CDR3 in amino acids: CASRRNREGTNYGYTF. CDR3 nucleotides: TGTGCCAGCAGACGCAACAGGGAGGGAACTAACTATGGCTACACCTTC.

The rearrangement joins TRBV6-1 to TRBJ2-1, with D possibly being TRBD1 (6 bases). Trimming cost V 6 bases and J 6 bases, with 15 bases left between them. This CDR3 spans 14 amino acids. Per germline, CDR1 MNHNS and CDR2 SASEGT. CDR3 region: CASSRRDKLNEQFF. CDR3 bases: TGTGCCAGCAGCCGCCGGGACAAACTCAATGAGCAGTTCTTC.

J is TRBJ2-5 and V is TRBV10-1, with a tentative D call TRBD2 (5 bases). V gave up 0 bases and J gave up 2 bases, with 7 bases separating them. The length of the CDR3 is 14 residues. Germline CDR1 and CDR2: WNHNN and SYGVQD (reference sequence). The CDR3 DNA reads as TGCGCCAGCAGTGAGTCGTGGACTCAAGAGACCCAGTACTTC. It is translated as CASSESWTQETQYF.

The rearrangement links TRBV6-5 to TRBJ1-2; 8 bases fit TRBD1. Unmatched junction bases numbered 10, after V lost 6 bases and J lost 4 bases. CDR1 and CDR2 from the germline V gene are MNHEY and SVGAGI. This CDR3 is built from 15 residues. DNA for the CDR3: TGTGCCAGCAGATTACCGACAGGGGAAGGCTATGGCTACACCTTC. Its translation is CASRLPTGEGYGYTF.

This clone showed up just a few times. The V and J genes are TRBV27 and TRBJ2-1; 13 bases fit TRBD2. This CDR3 comprises 16 residues. Trimming took 5 bases from V and 7 from J; bases not matched to a gene: 8. Germline CDR1 is MNHEY and CDR2 is SMNVEV (reference sequence). CDR3 residues: CASSGLAGVEFNEQFF. DNA of the CDR3: TGTGCCAGCAGTGGACTAGCGGGAGTTGAGTTTAATGAGCAGTTCTTC.

Note on this clone: The same CDR3 can be traced to other DNA sequences in this sample. The V and J genes are TRBV6-5 and TRBJ2-5; D is possibly TRBD2 (6 bases). Germline lookup yields CDR1 MNHEY and CDR2 SVGAGI. V was shortened by 6 bases and J by 3 bases, with 11 bases between the two germline ends. CDR3 size: 13 residues. The CDR3 reads CASRRTGEETQYF. The CDR3 nucleotides read TGTGCCAGCAGGCGGACGGGGGAAGAGACCCAGTACTTC.

CDR3 sequence: CASMGLAGSGANVLTF. CDR3 DNA sequence: TGTGCCAGCATGGGCCTAGCGGGCTCTGGGGCCAACGTCCTGACTTTC. The genes are TRBV27 and TRBJ2-6; the match to TRBD2 covers 8 bases. The CDR3 has 16 amino acids. V was clipped by 7 bases and J by 0 bases; unmatched bases: 5. From germline, CDR1 is MNHEY and CDR2 SMNVEV (reference sequence).

This clone was picked up one time. This chain joins TRBV13 and TRBJ2-1, with 16 bases identical to TRBD2. The CDR3 sequence is 21 residues long. Germline trimming cut 4 bases from V and 7 bases from J; bases unmatched to any gene: 19. Germline lookup yields CDR1 PRHDT and CDR2 FYEKMQ (reference sequence). The CDR3 bases are TGTGCCAGCAGCTCGACAACTCCGGGACTAGCGGGAGGGCCGGTAGGAAATGAGCAGTTCTTC. This sequence encodes CASSSTTPGLAGGPVGNEQFF.

The chain employs TRBV19 and TRBJ1-3; a possible D gene is TRBD1 (5 bases). V was trimmed by 4 bases and J by 0 bases, leaving 10 bases between them. This CDR3 is 15 amino acids long. Per the germline V gene, CDR1 is LNHDA and CDR2 is SQIVND (reference sequence). The CDR3 is CASSTQVDSGNTIYF. The CDR3 DNA sequence: TGTGCCAGTAGTACACAGGTGGACTCTGGAAACACCATATATTTT.